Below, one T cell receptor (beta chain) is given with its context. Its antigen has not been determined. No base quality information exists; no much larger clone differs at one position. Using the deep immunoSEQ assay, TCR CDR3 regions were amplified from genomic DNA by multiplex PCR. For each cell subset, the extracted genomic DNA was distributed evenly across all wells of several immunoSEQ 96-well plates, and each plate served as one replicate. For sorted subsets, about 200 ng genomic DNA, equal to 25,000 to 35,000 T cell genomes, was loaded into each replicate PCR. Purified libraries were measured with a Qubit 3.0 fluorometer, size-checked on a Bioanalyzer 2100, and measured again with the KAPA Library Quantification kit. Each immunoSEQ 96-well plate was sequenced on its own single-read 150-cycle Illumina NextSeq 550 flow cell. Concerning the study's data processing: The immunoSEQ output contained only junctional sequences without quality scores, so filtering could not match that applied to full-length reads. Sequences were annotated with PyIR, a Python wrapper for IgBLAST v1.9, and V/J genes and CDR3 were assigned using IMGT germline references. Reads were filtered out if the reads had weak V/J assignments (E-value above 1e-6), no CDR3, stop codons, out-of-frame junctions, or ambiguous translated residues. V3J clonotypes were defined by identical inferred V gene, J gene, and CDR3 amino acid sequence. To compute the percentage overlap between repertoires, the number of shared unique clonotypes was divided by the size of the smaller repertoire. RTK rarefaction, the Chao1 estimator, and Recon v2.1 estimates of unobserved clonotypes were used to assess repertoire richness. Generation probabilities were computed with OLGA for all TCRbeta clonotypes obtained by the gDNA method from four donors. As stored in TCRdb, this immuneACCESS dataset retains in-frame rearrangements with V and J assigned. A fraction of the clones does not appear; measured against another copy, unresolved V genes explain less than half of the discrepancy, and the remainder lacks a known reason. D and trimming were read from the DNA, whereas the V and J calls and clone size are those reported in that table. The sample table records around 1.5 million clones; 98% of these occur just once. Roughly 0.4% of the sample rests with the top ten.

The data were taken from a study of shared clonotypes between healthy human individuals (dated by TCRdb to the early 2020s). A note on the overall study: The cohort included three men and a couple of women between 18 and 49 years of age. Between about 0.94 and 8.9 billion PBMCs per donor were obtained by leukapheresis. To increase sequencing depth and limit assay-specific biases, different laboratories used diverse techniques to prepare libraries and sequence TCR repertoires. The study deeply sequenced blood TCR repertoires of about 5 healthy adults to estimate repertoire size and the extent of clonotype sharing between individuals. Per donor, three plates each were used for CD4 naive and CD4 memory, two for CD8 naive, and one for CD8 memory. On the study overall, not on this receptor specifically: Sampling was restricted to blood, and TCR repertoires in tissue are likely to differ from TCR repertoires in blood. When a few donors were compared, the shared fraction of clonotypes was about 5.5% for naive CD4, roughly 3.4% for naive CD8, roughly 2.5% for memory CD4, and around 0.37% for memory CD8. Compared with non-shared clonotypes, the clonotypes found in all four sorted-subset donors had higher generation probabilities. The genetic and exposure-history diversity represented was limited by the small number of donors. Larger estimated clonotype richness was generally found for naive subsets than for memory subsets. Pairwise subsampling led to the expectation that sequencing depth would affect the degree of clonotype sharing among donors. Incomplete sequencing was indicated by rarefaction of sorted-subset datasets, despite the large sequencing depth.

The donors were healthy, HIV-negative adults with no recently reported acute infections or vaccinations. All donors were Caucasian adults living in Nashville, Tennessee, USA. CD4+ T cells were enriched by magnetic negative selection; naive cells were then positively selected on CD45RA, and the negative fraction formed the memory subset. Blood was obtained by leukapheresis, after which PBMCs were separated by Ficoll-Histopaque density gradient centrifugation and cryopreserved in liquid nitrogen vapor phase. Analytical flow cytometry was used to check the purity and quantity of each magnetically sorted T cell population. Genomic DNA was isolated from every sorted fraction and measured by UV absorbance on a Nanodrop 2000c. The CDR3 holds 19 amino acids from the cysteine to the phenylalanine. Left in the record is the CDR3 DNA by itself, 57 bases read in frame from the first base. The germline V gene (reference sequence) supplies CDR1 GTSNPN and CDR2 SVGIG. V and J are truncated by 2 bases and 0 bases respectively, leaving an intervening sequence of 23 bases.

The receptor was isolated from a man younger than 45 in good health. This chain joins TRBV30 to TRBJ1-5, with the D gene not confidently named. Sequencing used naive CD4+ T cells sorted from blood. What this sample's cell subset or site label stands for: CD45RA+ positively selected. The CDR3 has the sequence CAWSPYGLLRRDSNQPQHF. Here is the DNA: TGTGCCTGGAGTCCTTATGGGCTCTTAAGAAGGGATAGCAATCAGCCCCAGCATTTT.